This paragraph covers one T cell receptor (beta chain) sequence. Each participant's cohort was designated according to participant-reported clinical history. Symptom resolution, clearance, or two negative PCRs marked the recovered donors of Cohort 3. The sample originates from a study of blood T cell repertoires in COVID-19. Study-level information: Acute and convalescent COVID-19 specimens originated in the United States, Italy and Spain.

Profiled with immunoSEQ multiplex PCR; TCRdb holds only in-frame clones, not every one. The table shows hundreds of thousands of clones, with about nine tenths occurring only once. This CDR3 has 18 residues. The V gene's germline CDR1 is SGHVS and CDR2 FQNEAQ. V dropped 2 bases and J dropped 3; count of bases not matched to a gene: 8. The TCR was taken from a man aged 35 to 55 who had recovered from COVID-19. The chain carries TRBV7-8 and TRBJ2-1; 12 bases are a match to TRBD2. The sample taken for sequencing was PBMCs or T cells enriched from blood (not recorded which). The CDR3 is CASSLSTSGSPSYNEQFF. The CDR3 nucleotides read TGTGCCAGCAGCTTATCGACTAGCGGGAGCCCTAGCTACAATGAGCAGTTCTTC.